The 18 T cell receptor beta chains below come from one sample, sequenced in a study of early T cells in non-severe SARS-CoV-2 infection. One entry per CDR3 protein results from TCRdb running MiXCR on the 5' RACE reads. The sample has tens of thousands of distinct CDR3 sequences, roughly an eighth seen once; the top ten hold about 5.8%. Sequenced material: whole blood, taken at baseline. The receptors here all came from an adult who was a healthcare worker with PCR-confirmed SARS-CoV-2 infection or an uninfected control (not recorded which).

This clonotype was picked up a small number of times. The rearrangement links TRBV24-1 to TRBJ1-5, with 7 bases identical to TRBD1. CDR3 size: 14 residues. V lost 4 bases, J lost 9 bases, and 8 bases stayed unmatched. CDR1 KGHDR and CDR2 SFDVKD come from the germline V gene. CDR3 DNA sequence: TGTGCCACCAGTGACCATGAGGGGGCCTCGCCCCAGCATTTT. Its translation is CATSDHEGASPQHF.

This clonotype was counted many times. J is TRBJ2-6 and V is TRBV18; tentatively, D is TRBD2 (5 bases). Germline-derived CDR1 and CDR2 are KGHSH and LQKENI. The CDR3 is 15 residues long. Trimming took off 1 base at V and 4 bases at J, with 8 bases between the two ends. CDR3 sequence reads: CASSPRGFGANVLTF. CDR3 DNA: TGTGCCAGCTCACCACGAGGGTTCGGGGCCAACGTCCTGACTTTC.

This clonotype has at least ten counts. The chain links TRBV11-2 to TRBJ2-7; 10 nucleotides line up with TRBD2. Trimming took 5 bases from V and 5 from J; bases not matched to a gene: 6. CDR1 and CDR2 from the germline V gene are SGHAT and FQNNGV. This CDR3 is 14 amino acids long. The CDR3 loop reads CASSHSGRADEQYF. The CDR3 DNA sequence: TGTGCCAGCAGCCACAGCGGGAGGGCCGACGAGCAGTACTTC.

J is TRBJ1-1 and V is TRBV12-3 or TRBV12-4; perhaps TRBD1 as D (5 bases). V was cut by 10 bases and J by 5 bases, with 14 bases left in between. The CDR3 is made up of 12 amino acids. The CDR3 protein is CATSRGGTEAFF. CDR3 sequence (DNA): TGTGCCACTTCCCGTGGGGGGACTGAAGCTTTCTTT.

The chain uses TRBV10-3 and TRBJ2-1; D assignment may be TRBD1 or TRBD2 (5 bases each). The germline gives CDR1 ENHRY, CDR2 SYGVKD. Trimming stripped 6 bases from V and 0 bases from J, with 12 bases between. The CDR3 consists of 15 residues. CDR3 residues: CAISPRGRSYNEQFF. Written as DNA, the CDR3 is TGTGCCATCAGCCCCCGGGGCCGCTCCTACAATGAGCAGTTCTTC.

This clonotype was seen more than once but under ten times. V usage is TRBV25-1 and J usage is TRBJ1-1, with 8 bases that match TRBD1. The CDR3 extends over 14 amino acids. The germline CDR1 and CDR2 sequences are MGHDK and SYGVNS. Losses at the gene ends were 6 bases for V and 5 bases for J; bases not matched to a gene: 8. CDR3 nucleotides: TGTGCCAGCAGGAGGGCAGGGGGCATTACTGAAGCTTTCTTT. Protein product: CASRRAGGITEAFF.

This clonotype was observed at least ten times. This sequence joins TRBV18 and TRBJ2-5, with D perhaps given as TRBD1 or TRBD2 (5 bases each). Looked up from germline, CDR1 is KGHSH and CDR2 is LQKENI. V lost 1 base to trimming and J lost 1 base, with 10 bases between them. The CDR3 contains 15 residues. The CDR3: CASSPQGGGQETQYF. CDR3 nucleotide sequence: TGTGCCAGCTCACCACAGGGTGGGGGCCAAGAGACCCAGTACTTC.

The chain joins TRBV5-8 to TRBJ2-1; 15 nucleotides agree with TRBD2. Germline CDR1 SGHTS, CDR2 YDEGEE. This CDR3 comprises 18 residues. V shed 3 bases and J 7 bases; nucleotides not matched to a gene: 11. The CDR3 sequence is CASSSAGLAGGPNNEQFF. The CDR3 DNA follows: TGTGCCAGCAGCTCGGCTGGACTAGCGGGAGGGCCTAATAATGAGCAGTTCTTC.

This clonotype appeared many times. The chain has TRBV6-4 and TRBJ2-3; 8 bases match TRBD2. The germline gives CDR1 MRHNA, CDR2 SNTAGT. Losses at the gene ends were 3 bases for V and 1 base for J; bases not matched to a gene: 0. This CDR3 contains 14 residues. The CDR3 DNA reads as TGTGCCAGCAGTGAAGCGGGGGGCACAGATACGCAGTATTTT. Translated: CASSEAGGTDTQYF.

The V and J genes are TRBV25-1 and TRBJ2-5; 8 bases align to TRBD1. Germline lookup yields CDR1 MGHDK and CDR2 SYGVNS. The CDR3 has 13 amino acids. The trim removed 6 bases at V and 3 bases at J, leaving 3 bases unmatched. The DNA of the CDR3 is TGTGCCAGCAGGGAGACAGGGGAAGAGACCCAGTACTTC. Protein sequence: CASRETGEETQYF. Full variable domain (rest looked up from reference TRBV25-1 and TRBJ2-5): EADIYQTPRYLVIGTGKKITLECSQTMGHDKMYWYQQDPGMELHLIHYSYGVNSTEKGDLSSESTVSRIRTEHFPLTLESARPSHTSQYLCASRETGEETQYFGPGTRLLVL.

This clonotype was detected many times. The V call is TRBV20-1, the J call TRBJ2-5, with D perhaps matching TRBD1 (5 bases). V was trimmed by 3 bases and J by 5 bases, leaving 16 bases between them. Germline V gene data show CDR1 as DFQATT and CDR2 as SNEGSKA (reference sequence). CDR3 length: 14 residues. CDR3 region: CSASDRRRSETQYF. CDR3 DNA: TGCAGTGCTAGCGACAGACGGCGGTCGGAGACCCAGTACTTC.

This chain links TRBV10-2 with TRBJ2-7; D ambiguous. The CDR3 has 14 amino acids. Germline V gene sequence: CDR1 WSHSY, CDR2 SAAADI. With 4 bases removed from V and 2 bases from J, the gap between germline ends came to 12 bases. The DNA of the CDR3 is TGCGCCAGCAGTGGCCTGATAAAGACCTACGAGCAGTACTTC. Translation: CASSGLIKTYEQYF.

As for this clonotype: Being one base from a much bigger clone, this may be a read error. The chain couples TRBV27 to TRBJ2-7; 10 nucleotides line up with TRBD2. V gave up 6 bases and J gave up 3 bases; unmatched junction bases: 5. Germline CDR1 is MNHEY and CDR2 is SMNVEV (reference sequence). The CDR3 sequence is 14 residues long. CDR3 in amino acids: CASRVAGGDYEQYF. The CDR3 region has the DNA TGTGCCAGCAGAGTAGCGGGAGGTGACTACGAGCAGTACTTC.

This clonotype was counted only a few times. Written as DNA, the CDR3 is TGTGCCAGCAGCTCCCGACAGGGTGTTTCGGCCGGGGAGCTGTTTTTT. Its protein product is CASSSRQGVSAGELFF. This chain connects TRBV11-3 to TRBJ2-2; 7 bases are shared with TRBD1. Germline values: CDR1 SGHNT, CDR2 YENEEA. The length of the CDR3 is 16 residues. Trimming cost V 4 bases and J 6 bases; bases outside gene matches: 11.

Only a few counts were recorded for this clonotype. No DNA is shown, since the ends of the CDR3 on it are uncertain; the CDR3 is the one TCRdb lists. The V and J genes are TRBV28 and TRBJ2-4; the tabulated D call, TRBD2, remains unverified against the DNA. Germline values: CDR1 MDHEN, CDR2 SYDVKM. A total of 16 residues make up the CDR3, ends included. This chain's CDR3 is CASSSSGLGLGNIQYF.

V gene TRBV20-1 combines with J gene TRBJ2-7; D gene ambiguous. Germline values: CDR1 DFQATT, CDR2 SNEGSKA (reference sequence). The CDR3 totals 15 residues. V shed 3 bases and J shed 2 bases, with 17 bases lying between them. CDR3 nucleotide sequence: TGCAGTGCTAGGAGCACGCGTGGGGTCACCTACGAGCAGTACTTC. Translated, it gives CSARSTRGVTYEQYF.

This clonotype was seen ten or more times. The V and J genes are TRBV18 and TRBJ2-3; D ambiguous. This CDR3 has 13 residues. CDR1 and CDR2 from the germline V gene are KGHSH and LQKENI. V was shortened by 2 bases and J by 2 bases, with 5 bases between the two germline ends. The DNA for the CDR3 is TGTGCCAGCTCACCAGCGAACACAGATACGCAGTATTTT. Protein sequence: CASSPANTDTQYF. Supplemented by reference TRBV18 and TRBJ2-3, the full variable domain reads NAGVMQNPRHLVRRRGQEARLRCSPMKGHSHVYWYRQLPEEGLKFMVYLQKENIIDESGMPKERFSAEFPKEGPSILRIQQVVRGDSAAYFCASSPANTDTQYFGPGTRLTVL.

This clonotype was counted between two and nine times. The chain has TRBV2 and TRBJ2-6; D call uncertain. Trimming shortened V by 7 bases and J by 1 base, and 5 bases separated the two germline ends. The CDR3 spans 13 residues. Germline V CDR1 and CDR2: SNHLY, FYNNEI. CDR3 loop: CASKASGANVLTF. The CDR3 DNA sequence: TGTGCCAGCAAGGCATCTGGGGCCAACGTCCTGACTTTC.